The present TCR beta chain was sequenced within a study of T cells after yellow fever vaccination. The trim removed 1 base at V and 4 bases at J, leaving 7 bases unmatched. CDR1 is LGHNA and CDR2 is YNFKEQ in the germline V gene. The length of the CDR3 is 16 residues. TCRdb ran MiXCR on the 5' RACE reads and lists one entry per CDR3 protein. The sample shows under 600,000 distinct CDR3 sequences, less than 15% of them seen only once. The sample in question was PBMCs, obtained on the day of the yellow fever booster vaccination. The gene calls are TRBV4-2 and TRBJ2-1; 7 bases match TRBD2. This clonotype was sampled from a man between 25 and 39 years old who received the YFV17D yellow fever vaccine. In DNA form, the CDR3 reads TGTGCCAGCAGCCAAGGGGAGGGACTGGGATACAATGAGCAGTTCTTC. Its protein product is CASSQGEGLGYNEQFF.